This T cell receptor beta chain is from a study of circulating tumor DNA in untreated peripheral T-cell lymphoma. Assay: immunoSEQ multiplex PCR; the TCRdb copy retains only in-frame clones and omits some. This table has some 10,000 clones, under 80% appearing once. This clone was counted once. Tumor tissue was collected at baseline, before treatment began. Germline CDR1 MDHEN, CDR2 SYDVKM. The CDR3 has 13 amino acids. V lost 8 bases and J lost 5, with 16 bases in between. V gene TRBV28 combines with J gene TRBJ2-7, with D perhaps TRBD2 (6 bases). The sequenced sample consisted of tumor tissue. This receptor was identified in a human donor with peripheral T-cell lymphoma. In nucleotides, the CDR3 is TGTGCCAGCCTACACGGGACTTTACACGAGCAGTACTTC. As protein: CASLHGTLHEQYF.